This T cell receptor (beta chain) was retrieved from a study of CD8 T cells in ankylosing spondylitis. Overall study findings and caveats: The study identified a TCR beta motif of under 10 highly homologous variants that appeared characteristic of ankylosing spondylitis blood.

In making TCR beta libraries, quantitative 5'-RACE with molecular barcodes was used. TCRdb reprocessed the 5' RACE reads with MiXCR, giving one entry per CDR3 protein. The top ten clones hold 12% to 15% of a sample with about 210,000 distinct CDR3 sequences, roughly 6.6% of them seen once. V dropped 0 bases and J dropped 4 bases, with 14 bases sitting between them. In germline, CDR1 is DFQATT, CDR2 SNEGSKA (reference sequence). CDR3 length equals 15 residues. This clonotype occurred many times. Its antigen is unknown. The chain employs TRBV20-1 and TRBJ2-3; a possible D gene is TRBD2 (7 bases). The material sequenced was blood, either unsorted or a sorted T cell fraction (not recorded which). This clonotype originated in a male donor with ankylosing spondylitis. CDR3 DNA: TGCAGTGCTAGAGATGAGGGGGGGGACTCAGATACGCAGTATTTT. This encodes CSARDEGGDSDTQYF.